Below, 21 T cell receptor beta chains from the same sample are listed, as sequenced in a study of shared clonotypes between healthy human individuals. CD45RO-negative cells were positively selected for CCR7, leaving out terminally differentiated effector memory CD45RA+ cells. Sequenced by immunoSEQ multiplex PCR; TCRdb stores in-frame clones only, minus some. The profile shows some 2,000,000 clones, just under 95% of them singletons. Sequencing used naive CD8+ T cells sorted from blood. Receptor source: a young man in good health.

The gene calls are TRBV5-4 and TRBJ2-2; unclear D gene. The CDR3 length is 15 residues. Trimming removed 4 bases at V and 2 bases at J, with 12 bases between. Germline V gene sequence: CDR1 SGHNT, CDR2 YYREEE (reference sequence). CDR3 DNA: TGTGCCAGCAGCCCCCGGACGAGCAACACCGGGGAGCTGTTTTTT. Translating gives CASSPRTSNTGELFF.

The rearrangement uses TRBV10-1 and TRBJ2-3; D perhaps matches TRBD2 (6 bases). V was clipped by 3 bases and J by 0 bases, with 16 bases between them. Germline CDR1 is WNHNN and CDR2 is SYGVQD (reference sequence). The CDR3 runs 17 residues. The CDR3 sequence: CASSDPRESTSTDTQYF. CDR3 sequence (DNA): TGCGCCAGCAGTGATCCCCGGGAGAGTACTAGCACAGATACGCAGTATTTT.

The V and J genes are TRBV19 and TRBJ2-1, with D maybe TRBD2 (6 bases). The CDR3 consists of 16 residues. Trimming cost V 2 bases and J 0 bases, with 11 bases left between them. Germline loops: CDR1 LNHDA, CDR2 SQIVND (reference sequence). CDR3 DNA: TGTGCCAGTAGTATACTGGCGGGGAGCTCCTACAATGAGCAGTTCTTC. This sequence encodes CASSILAGSSYNEQFF.

CDR3 in DNA: TGTGCCAGCAGCTTTCAACAGGGGGCGGCTGAAGCTTTCTTT. The encoded protein is CASSFQQGAAEAFF. The chain recombines TRBV5-6 with TRBJ1-1; the match to TRBD1 covers 9 bases. Trimming took 2 bases from V and 6 from J; bases not matched to a gene: 5. There are 14 residues in the CDR3. Per the germline V gene, CDR1 is SGHDT and CDR2 is YYEEEE. Filled out from reference TRBV5-6 and TRBJ1-1, the complete variable domain reads DAGVTQSPTHLIKTRGQQVTLRCSPKSGHDTVSWYQQALGQGPQFIFQYYEEEERQRGNFPDRFSGHQFPNYSSELNVNALLLGDSALYLCASSFQQGAAEAFFGQGTRLTVV.

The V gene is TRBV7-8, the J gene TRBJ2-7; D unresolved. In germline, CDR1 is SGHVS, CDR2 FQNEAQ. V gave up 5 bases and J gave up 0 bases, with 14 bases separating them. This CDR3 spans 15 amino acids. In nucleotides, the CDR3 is TGTGCCAGCAGCCTGGACCAGTCGCTCTCCTACGAGCAGTACTTC. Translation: CASSLDQSLSYEQYF.

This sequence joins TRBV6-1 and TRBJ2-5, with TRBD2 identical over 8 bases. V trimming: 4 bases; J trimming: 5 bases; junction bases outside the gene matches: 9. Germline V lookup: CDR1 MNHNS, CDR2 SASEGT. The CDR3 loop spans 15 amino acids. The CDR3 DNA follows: TGTGCCAGCAGTGCCGAGCGGGGGTTTTCGGAGACCCAGTACTTC. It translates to CASSAERGFSETQYF.

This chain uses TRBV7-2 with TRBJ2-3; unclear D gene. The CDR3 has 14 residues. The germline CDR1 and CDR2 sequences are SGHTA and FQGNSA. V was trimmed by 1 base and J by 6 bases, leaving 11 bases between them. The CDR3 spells CASSLVGHQDTQYF. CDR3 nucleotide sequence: TGTGCCAGCAGCTTAGTGGGCCATCAGGATACGCAGTATTTT.

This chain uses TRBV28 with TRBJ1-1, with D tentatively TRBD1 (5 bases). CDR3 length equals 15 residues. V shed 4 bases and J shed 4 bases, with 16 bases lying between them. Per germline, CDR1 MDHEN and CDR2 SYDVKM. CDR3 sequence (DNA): TGTGCCAGCAGTTCCCCTACTTGGAGGGGCACTGAAGCTTTCTTT. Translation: CASSSPTWRGTEAFF.

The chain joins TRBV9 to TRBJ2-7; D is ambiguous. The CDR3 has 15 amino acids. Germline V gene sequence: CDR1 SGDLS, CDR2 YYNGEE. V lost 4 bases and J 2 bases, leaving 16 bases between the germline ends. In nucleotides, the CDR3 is TGTGCCAGCAGCCCCCAAGATACGGTGGCCTACGAGCAGTACTTC. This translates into CASSPQDTVAYEQYF.

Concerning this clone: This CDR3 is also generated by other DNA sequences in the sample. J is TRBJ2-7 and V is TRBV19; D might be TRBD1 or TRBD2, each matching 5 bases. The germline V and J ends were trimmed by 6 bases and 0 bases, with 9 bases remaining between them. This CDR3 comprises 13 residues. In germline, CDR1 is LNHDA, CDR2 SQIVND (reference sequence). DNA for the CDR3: TGTGCCAGTAGCTTGGGACCCTCCTACGAGCAGTACTTC. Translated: CASSLGPSYEQYF.

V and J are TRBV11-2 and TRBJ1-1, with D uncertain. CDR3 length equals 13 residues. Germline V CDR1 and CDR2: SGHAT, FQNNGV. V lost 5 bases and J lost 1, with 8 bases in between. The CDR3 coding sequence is TGTGCCAGCAGCCCCTTGACGAACACTGAAGCTTTCTTT. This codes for CASSPLTNTEAFF. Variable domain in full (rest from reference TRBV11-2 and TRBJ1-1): EAGVAQSPRYKIIEKRQSVAFWCNPISGHATLYWYQQILGQGPKLLIQFQNNGVVDDSQLPKDRFSAERLKGVDSTLKIQPAKLEDSAVYLCASSPLTNTEAFFGQGTRLTVV.

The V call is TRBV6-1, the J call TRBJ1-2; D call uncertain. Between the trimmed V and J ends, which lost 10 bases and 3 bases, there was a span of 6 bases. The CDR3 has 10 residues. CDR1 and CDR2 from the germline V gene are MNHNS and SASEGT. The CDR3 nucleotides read TGTGCCACTTGGGACTATGGCTACACCTTC. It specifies CATWDYGYTF.

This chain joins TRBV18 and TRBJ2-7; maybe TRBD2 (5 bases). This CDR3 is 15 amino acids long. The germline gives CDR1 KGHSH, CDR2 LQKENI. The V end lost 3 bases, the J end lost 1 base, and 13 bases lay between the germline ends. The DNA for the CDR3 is TGTGCCAGCTCACCGATGGGAGATTGGTCCTACGAGCAGTACTTC. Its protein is CASSPMGDWSYEQYF.

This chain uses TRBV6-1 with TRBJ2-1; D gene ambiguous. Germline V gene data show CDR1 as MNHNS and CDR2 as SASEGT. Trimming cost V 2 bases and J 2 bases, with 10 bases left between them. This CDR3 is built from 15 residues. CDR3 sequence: CASSERAGPYNEQFF. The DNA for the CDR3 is TGTGCCAGCAGTGAACGGGCCGGCCCCTACAATGAGCAGTTCTTC.

CDR3 loop: CASTLAEGGAFYEQYF. CDR3 DNA: TGTGCCAGCACCCTAGCAGAGGGCGGGGCCTTCTACGAGCAGTACTTC. The chain links TRBV11-2 to TRBJ2-7, with D possibly matching TRBD2 (6 bases). The CDR3 has 16 amino acids. V was pared by 7 bases and J by 3 bases, with 22 bases between. Germline V gene sequence: CDR1 SGHAT, CDR2 FQNNGV.

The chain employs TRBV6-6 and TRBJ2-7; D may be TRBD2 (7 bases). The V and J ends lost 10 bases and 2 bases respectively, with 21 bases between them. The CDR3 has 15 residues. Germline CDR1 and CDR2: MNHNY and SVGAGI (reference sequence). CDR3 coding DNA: TGTGCCACAGTTCCCCGGGGGGCGCGTCCCTACGAGCAGTACTTC. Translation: CATVPRGARPYEQYF.

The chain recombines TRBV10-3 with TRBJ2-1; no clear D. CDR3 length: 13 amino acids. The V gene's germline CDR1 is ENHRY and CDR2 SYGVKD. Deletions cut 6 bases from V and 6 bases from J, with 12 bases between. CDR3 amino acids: CAIRTRVLNEQFF. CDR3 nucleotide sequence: TGTGCCATCAGGACCCGGGTCCTCAATGAGCAGTTCTTC.

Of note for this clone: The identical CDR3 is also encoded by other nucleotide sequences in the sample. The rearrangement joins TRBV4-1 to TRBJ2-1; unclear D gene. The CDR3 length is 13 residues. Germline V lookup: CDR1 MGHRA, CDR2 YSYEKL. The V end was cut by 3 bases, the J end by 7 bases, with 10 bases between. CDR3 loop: CASSQALGNEQFF. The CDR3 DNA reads TGCGCCAGCAGCCAGGCCCTCGGGAATGAGCAGTTCTTC.

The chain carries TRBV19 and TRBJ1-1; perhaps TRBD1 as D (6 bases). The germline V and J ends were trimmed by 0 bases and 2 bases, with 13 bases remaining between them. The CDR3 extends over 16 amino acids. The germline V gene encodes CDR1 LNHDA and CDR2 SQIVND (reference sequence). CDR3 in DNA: TGTGCCAGTAGTATAGATACCGGGACAAGAAACACTGAAGCTTTCTTT. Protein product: CASSIDTGTRNTEAFF.

CDR3 nucleotides: TGTGCCAGCTCACGACCGGGACAGGGTTACAATGAGCAGTTCTTC. Translated, it gives CASSRPGQGYNEQFF. The V call is TRBV18, the J call TRBJ2-1, with 9 nucleotides matching TRBD1. Trimming removed 4 bases from V and 4 bases from J; junction bases left unmatched: 5. Germline V lookup: CDR1 KGHSH, CDR2 LQKENI. The CDR3 extends over 15 amino acids.

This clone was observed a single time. The CDR3 sequence is CATQRGDTQYF. The CDR3 bases are TGTGCCACCCAACGGGGAGATACGCAGTATTTT. The V and J genes are TRBV15 and TRBJ2-3; tentatively, D is TRBD2 (5 bases). Trimming removed 8 bases from V and 5 bases from J, with 8 bases in between. CDR3 length: 11 residues. The germline V gene encodes CDR1 LNHNV and CDR2 YYDKDF (reference sequence).